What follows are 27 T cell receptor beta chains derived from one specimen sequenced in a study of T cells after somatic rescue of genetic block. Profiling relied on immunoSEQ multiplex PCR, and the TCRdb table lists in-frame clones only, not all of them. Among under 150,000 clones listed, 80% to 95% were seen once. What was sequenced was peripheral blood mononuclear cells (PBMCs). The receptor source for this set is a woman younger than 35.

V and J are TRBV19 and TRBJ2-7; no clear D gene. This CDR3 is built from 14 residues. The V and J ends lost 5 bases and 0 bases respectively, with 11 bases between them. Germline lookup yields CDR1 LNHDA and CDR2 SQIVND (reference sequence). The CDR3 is CASSFQKSSYEQYF. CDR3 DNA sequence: TGTGCCAGTAGTTTTCAAAAAAGCTCCTACGAGCAGTACTTC.

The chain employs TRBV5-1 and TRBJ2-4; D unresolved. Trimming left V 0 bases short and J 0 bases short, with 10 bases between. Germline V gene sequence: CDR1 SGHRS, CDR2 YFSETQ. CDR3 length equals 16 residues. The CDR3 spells CASSLALGKAKNIQYF. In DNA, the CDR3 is TGCGCCAGCAGCTTGGCCTTGGGGAAAGCCAAAAACATTCAGTACTTC.

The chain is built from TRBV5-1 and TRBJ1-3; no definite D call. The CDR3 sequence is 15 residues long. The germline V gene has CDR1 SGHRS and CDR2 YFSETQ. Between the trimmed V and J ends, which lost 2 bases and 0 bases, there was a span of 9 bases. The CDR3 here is CASSFDGSSGNTIYF. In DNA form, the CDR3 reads TGCGCCAGCAGCTTTGACGGCAGCTCTGGAAACACCATATATTTT.

The CDR3 bases are TGTGCCAGCAGTCCCGGACAGGGTGGCTACACCTTC. It translates to CASSPGQGGYTF. The chain joins TRBV27 to TRBJ1-2; 8 positions agree with TRBD1. Trimming cost V 5 bases and J 7 bases; bases outside gene matches: 3. The CDR3 length is 12 residues. The V gene's germline CDR1 is MNHEY and CDR2 SMNVEV (reference sequence).

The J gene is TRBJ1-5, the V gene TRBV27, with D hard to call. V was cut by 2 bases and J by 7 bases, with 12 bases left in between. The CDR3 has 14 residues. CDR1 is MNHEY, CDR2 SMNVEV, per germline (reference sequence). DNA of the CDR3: TGTGCCAGCAGTTTAGCAGGCCTTGACCAGCCCCAGCATTTT. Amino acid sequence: CASSLAGLDQPQHF.

In DNA form, the CDR3 reads TGTGCCAGCAGCGTTGGGACTAGCAGCTACAATGAGCAGTTCTTC. Its translation is CASSVGTSSYNEQFF. The V call is TRBV9, the J call TRBJ2-1, with 9 positions matching TRBD2. Trimming cost V 2 bases and J 3 bases; bases outside gene matches: 3. The CDR3 is 15 amino acids. From germline, CDR1 is SGDLS and CDR2 YYNGEE.

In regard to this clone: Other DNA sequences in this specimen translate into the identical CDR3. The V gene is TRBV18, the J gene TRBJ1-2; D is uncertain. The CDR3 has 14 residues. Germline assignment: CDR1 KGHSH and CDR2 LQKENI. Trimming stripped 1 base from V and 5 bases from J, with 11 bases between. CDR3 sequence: CASSPQGAGYGYTF. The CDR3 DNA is TGTGCCAGCTCACCACAGGGCGCCGGGTATGGCTACACCTTC.

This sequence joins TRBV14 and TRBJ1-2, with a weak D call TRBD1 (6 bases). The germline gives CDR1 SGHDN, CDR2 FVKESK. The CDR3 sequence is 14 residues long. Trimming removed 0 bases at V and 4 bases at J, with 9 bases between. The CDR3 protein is CASSQEGGSYGYTF. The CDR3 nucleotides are TGTGCCAGCAGCCAAGAAGGGGGGTCCTATGGCTACACCTTC.

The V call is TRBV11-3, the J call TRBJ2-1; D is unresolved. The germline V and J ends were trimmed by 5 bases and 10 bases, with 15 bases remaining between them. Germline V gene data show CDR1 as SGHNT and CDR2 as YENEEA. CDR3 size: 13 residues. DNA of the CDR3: TGTGCCAGCAGCGCGAGTCCTGCCCGAGAGCAGTTCTTC. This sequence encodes CASSASPAREQFF.

The CDR3 DNA reads TGTGCCATCAGTGAGTCGAACATCTATGGCTACACCTTC. This encodes CAISESNIYGYTF. The chain combines TRBV10-3 with TRBJ1-2; no clear D gene. V lost 0 bases, J lost 4 bases, and 6 bases lay in between. Germline V CDR1 and CDR2: ENHRY, SYGVKD. This CDR3 contains 13 residues.

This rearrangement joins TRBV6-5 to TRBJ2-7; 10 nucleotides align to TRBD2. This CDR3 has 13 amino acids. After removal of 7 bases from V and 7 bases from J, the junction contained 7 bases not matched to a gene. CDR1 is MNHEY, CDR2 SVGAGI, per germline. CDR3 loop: CASIESLAGEQYF. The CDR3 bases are TGTGCCAGCATAGAATCACTAGCGGGGGAGCAGTACTTC.

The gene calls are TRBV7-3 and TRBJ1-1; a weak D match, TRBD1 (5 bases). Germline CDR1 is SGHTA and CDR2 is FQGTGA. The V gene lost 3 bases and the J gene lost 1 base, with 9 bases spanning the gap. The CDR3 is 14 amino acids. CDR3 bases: TGTGCCAGCAGCTTCCAGGGTGGGAACACTGAAGCTTTCTTT. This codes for CASSFQGGNTEAFF.

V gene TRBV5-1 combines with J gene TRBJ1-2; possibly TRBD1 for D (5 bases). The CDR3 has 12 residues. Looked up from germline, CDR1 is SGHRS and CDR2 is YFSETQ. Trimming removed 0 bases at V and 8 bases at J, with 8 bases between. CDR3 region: CASSLAGMGYTF. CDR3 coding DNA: TGCGCCAGCAGCTTGGCAGGGATGGGCTACACCTTC.

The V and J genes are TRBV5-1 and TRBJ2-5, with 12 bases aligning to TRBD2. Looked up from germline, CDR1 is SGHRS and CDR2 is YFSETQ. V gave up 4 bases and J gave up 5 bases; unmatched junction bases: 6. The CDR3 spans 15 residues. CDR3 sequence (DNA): TGCGCCAGCAGCCCCGCTAGCGGGGGGGCGGAGACCCAGTACTTC. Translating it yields CASSPASGGAETQYF.

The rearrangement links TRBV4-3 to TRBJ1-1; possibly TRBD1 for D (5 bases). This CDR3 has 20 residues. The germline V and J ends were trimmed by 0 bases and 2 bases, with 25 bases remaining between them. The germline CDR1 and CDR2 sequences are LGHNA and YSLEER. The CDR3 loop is CASSQDPAGGRTQGNTEAFF. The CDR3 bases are TGCGCCAGCAGCCAAGACCCGGCTGGTGGCAGAACCCAGGGAAACACTGAAGCTTTCTTT.

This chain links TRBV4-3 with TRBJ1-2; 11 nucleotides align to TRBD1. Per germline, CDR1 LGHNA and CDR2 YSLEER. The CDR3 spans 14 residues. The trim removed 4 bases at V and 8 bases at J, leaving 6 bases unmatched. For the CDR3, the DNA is TGCGCCAGCAGCCCAGGACAGGGGGCGTCCGGCTACACCTTC. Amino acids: CASSPGQGASGYTF.

The CDR3 region is CASSLVPGANEQYF. For the CDR3, the DNA is TGTGCCAGCAGCTTAGTCCCAGGGGCCAACGAGCAGTACTTC. This chain links TRBV7-2 with TRBJ2-7; D is perhaps TRBD1 (6 bases). Germline V lookup: CDR1 SGHTA, CDR2 FQGNSA. V was clipped by 1 base and J by 5 bases, with 12 bases between them. The CDR3 is 14 amino acids.

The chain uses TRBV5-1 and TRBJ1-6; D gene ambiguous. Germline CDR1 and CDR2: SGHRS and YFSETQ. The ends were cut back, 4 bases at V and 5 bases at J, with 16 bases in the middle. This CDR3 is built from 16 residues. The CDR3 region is CASSPNPRLDNSPLHF. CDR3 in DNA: TGCGCCAGCAGCCCGAATCCCCGCCTCGATAATTCACCCCTCCACTTT.

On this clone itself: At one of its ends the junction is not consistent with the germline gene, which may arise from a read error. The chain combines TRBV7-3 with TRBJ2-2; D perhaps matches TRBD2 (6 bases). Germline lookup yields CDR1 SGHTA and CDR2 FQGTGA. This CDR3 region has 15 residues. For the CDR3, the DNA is TGTGCCAGCAGCATCGGGGACTCGAAGACCGGGGAGCTGTTTTTT. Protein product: CASSIGDSKTGELFF.

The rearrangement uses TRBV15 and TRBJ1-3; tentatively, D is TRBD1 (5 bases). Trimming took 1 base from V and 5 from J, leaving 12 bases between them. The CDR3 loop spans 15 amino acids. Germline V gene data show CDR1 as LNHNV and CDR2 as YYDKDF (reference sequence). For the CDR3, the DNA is TGTGCCACCAGCAGAGGGGGGAATACTCGAAACACCATATATTTT. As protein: CATSRGGNTRNTIYF.

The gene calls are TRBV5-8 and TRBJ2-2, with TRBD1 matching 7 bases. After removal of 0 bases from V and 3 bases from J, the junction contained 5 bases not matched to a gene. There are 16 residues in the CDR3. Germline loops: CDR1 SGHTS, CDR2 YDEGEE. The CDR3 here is CASSLDTGAYTGELFF. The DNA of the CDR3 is TGTGCCAGCAGCTTGGACACAGGGGCCTACACCGGGGAGCTGTTTTTT.

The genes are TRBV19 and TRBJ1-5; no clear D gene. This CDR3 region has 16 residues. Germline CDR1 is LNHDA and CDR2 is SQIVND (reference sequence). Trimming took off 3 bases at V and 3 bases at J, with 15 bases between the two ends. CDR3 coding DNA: TGTGCCAGTAGTATCACCCGTGCCACCCACAATCAGCCCCAGCATTTT. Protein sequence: CASSITRATHNQPQHF.

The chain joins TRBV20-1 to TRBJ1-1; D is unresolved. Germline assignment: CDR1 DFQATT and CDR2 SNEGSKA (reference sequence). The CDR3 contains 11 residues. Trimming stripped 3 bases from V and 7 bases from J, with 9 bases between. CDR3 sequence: CSARKGLEAFF. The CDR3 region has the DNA TGCAGTGCTAGGAAGGGCCTTGAAGCTTTCTTT.

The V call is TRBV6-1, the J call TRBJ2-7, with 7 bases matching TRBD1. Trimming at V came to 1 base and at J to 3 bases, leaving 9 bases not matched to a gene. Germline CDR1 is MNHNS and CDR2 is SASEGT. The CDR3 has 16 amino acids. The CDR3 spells CASSEVRRDSYYEQYF. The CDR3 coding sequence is TGTGCCAGCAGTGAAGTGCGCCGGGACAGCTACTACGAGCAGTACTTC.

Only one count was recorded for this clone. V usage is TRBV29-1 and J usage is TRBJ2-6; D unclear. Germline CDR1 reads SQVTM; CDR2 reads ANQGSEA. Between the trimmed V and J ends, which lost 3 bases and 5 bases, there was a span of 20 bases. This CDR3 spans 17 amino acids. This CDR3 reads CSVEELSIQSRANVLTF. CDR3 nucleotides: TGCAGCGTTGAGGAACTTAGCATACAAAGTCGGGCCAACGTCCTGACTTTC.

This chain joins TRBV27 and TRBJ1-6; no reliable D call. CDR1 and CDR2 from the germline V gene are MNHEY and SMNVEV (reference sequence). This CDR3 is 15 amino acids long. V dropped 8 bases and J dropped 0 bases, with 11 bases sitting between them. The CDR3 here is CASRDGSSYNSPLHF. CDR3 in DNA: TGTGCCAGCCGAGACGGAAGCTCCTATAATTCACCCCTCCACTTT.

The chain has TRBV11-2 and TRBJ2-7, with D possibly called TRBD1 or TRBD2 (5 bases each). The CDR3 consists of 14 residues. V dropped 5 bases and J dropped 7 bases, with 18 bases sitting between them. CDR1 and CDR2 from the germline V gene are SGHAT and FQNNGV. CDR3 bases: TGTGCCAGCAGCGTCCGGGTTTGGGGGTATGAGCAGTACTTC. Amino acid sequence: CASSVRVWGYEQYF.